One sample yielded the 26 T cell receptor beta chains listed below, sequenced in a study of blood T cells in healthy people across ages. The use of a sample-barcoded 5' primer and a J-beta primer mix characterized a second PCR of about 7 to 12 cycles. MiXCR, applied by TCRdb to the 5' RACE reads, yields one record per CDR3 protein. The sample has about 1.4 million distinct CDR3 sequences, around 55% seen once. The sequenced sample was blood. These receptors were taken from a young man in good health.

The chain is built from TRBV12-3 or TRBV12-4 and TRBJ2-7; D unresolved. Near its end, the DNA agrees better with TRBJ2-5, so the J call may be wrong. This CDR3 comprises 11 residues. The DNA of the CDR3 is TGTGCCAGCAGTATGACAGAGACCCAGTACTTC. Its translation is CASSMTETQYF.

CDR3 in amino acids: CASGMWGPDEAFF. The CDR3 coding sequence is TGTGCCAGCGGGATGTGGGGGCCGGATGAAGCTTTCTTT. This rearrangement joins TRBV5-6 to TRBJ1-1, with TRBD1 as a possible D gene (6 bases). Germline values: CDR1 SGHDT, CDR2 YYEEEE. CDR3 size: 13 residues. Trimming left V 7 bases short and J 7 bases short, with 17 bases between.

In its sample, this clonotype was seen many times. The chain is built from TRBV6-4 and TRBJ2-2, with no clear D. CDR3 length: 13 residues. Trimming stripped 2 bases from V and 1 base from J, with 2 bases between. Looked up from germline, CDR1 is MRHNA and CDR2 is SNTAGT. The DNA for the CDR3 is TGTGCCAGCAGTGACGGGAACACCGGGGAGCTGTTTTTT. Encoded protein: CASSDGNTGELFF.

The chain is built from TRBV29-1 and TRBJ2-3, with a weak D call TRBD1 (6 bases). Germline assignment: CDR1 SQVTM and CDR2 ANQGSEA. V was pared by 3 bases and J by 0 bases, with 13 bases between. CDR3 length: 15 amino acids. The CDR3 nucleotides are TGCAGCGTTGACCACAACAGGGCGAGCACAGATACGCAGTATTTT. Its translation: CSVDHNRASTDTQYF.

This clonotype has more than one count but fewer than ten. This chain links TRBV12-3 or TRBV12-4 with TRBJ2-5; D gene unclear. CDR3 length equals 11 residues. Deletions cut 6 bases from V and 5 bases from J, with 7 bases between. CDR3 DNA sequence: TGTGCCAGCAGAGTGAGTGAGACCCAGTACTTC. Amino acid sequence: CASRVSETQYF.

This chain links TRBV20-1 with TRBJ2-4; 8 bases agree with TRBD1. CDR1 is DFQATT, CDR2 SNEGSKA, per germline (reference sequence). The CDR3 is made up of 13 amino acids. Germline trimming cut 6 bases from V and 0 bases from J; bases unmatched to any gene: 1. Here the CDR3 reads CSAGQGAKNIQYF. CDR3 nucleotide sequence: TGCAGTGCCGGACAGGGAGCCAAAAACATTCAGTACTTC.

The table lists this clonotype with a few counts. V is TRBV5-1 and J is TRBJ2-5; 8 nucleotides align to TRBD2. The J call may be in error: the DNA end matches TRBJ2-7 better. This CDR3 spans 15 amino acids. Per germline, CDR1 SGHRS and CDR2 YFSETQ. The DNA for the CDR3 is TGCGCCAGCAGCTTGGAAACGGCGGGAGGAGTCGAGCAGTACTTC. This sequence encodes CASSLETAGGVEQYF.

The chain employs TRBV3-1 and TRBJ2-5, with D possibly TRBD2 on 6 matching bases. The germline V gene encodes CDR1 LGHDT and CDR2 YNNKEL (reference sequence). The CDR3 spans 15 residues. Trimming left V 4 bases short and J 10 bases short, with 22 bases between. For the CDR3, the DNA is TGTGCCAGCAGCCCCTGGGACTCCTACGTGCGTGACCAGTACTTC. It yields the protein CASSPWDSYVRDQYF.

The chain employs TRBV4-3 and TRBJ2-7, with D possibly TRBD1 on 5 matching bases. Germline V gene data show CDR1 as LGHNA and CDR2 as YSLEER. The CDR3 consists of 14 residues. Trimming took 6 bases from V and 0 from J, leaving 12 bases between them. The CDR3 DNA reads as TGCGCCAGCAGTCAGCACAGGTACTCCTACGAGCAGTACTTC. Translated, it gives CASSQHRYSYEQYF.

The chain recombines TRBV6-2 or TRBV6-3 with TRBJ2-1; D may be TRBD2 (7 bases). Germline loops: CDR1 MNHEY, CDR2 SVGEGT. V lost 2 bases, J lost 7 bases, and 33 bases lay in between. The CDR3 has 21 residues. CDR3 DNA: TGTGCCAGCAGTTACCCCACAGTGCCGCCAGTAGATGGGGGGGCGTTTAATGAGCAGTTCTTC. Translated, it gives CASSYPTVPPVDGGAFNEQFF.

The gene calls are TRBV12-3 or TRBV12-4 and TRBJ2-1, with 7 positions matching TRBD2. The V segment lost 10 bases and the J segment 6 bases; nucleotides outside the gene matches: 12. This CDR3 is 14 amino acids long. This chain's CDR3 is CATMKRGWGNEQFF. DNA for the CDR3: TGTGCCACCATGAAGCGGGGTTGGGGCAATGAGCAGTTCTTC.

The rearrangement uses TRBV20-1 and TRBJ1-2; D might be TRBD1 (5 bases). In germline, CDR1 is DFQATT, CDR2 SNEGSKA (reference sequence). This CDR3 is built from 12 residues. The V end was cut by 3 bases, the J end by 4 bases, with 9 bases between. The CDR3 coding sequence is TGCAGTGCTAGCGACGGGGGCTATGGCTACACCTTC. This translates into CSASDGGYGYTF.

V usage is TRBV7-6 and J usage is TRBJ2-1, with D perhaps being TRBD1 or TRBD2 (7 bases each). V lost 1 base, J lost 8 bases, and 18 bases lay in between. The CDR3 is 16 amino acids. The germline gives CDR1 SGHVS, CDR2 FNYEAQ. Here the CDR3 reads CASSLGQGGAIDEQFF. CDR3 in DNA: TGTGCCAGCAGCTTAGGCCAGGGGGGGGCTATCGATGAGCAGTTCTTC. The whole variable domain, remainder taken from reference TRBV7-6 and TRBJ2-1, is GAGVSQSPRYKVTKRGQDVALRCDPISGHVSLYWYRQALGQGPEFLTYFNYEAQQDKSGLPNDRFSAERPEGSISTLTIQRTEQRDSAMYRCASSLGQGGAIDEQFFGPGTRLTVL.

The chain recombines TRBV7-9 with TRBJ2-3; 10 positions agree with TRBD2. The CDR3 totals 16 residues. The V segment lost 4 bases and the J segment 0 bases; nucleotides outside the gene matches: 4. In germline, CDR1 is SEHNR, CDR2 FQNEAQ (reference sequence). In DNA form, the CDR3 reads TGTGCCAGCAGCTCCCTAGCGGGAGATAGCACAGATACGCAGTATTTT. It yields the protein CASSSLAGDSTDTQYF. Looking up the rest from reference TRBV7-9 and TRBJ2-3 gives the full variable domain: DTGVSQNPRHKITKRGQNVTFRCDPISEHNRLYWYRQTLGQGPEFLTYFQNEAQLEKSRLLSDRFSAERPKGSFSTLEIQRTEQGDSAMYLCASSSLAGDSTDTQYFGPGTRLTVL.

CDR3: CASSLELRDTQYF. CDR3 DNA sequence: TGTGCCAGCAGCTTGGAGCTCAGGGATACGCAGTATTTT. The rearrangement uses TRBV5-4 and TRBJ2-3, with D unclear. V dropped 0 bases and J dropped 6 bases, with 8 bases sitting between them. The germline CDR1 and CDR2 sequences are SGHNT and YYREEE (reference sequence). There are 13 residues in the CDR3.

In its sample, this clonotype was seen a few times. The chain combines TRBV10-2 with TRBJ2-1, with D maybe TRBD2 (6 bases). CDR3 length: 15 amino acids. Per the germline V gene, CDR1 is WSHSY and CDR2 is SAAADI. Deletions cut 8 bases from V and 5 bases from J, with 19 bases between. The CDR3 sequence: CASSVGGIPHNEQFF. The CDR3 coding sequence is TGCGCCAGCTCTGTTGGCGGGATACCCCACAATGAGCAGTTCTTC.

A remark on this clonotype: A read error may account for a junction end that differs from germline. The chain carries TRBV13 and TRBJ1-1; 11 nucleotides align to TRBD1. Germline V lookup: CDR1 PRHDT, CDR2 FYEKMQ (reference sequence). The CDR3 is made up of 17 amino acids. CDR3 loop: CASSLMDRGRRDTKAFF. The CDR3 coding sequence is TGTGCCAGCAGCCTCATGGACAGGGGGCGCCGGGACACTAAAGCTTTCTTT. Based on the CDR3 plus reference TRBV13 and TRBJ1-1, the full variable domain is AAGVIQSPRHLIKEKRETATLKCYPIPRHDTVYWYQQGPGQDPQFLISFYEKMQSDKGSIPDRFSAQQFSDYHSELNMSSLELGDSALYFCASSLMDRGRRDTKAFFGQGTRLTVV.

The CDR3 DNA is TGTGCCACCAGCAGTCGAGGGGCCTACGAGCAGTACTTC. It yields the protein CATSSRGAYEQYF. The V call is TRBV15, the J call TRBJ2-7; D might be TRBD1 or TRBD2, each matching 5 bases. The CDR3 runs 13 residues. CDR1 LNHNV and CDR2 YYDKDF come from the germline V gene (reference sequence). Trimming took off 3 bases at V and 2 bases at J, with 8 bases between the two ends.

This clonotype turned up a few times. CDR3 DNA sequence: TGTGCCAGCAGTGAAGGGACAGGGGTAGAAAAACTGTTTTTT. Encoded protein: CASSEGTGVEKLFF. The chain combines TRBV6-1 with TRBJ1-4; TRBD1 matches 9 bases. The V segment lost 1 base and the J segment 8 bases; nucleotides outside the gene matches: 2. Germline loops: CDR1 MNHNS, CDR2 SASEGT. This CDR3 comprises 14 residues.

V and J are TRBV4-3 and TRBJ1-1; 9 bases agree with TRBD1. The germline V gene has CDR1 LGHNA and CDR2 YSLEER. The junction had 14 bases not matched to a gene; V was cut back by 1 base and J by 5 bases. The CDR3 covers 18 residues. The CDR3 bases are TGCGCCAGCAGCCAAGGGGCCACAGGGGGCGCGAGATGGACTGAAGCTTTCTTT. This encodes CASSQGATGGARWTEAFF.

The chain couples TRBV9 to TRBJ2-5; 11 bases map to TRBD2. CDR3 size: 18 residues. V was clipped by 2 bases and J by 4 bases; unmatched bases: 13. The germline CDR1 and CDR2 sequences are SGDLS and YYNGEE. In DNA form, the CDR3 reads TGTGCCAGCAGCGTTTATAGCGGGGGGGCCGGTAAAGGAGAGACCCAGTACTTC. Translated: CASSVYSGGAGKGETQYF.

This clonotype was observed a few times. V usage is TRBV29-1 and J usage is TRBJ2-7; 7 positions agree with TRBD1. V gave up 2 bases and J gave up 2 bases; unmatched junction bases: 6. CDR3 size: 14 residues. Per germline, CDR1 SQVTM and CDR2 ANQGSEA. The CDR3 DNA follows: TGCAGCGTTGAAACGCAGGGGGAAGCCTACGAGCAGTACTTC. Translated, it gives CSVETQGEAYEQYF.

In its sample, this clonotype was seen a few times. The CDR3 nucleotides are TGTGCCAGCAGTTTGAGTCTGGGGACGAGCGAGCAGTACTTC. Its translation: CASSLSLGTSEQYF. The chain carries TRBV6-2 or TRBV6-3 and TRBJ2-5; TRBD1 or TRBD2 may be the D gene (5 bases each). The DNA end favors TRBJ2-7, so the J call may be wrong. This CDR3 region has 14 residues. Germline V lookup: CDR1 MNHEY, CDR2 SVGEGT.

The CDR3 loop is CSASGQVSYNEQFF. DNA of the CDR3: TGCAGTGCCAGTGGACAGGTCTCCTACAATGAGCAGTTCTTC. The J gene is TRBJ2-1, the V gene TRBV20-1; 7 nucleotides align to TRBD1. CDR3 length: 14 residues. Unmatched junction bases numbered 5, after V lost 6 bases and J lost 0 bases. CDR1 is DFQATT, CDR2 SNEGSKA, per germline (reference sequence).

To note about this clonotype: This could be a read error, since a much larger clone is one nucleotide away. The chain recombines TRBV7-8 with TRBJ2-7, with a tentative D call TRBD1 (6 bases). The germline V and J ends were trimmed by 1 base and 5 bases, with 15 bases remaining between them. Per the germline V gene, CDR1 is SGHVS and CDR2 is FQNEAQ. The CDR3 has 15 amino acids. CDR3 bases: TGTGCCAGCAGCTTAGGCGGACAGACAAACGACGAGCAGTACTTC. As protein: CASSLGGQTNDEQYF.

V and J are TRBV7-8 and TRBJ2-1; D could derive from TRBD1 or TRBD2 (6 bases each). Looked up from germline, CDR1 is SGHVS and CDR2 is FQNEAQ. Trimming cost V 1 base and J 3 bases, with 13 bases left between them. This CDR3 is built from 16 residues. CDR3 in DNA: TGTGCCAGCAGCTTAGTTGACGGGGGCCTCTACAATGAGCAGTTCTTC. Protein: CASSLVDGGLYNEQFF.